This T cell receptor beta chain was recovered during a study of blood T cell repertoires in COVID-19. Study in general: The United States, Italy and Spain were the sources of the acute and convalescent COVID-19 samples.

Original processing notes: Cell counts per sample came from amplifying reference gene primers. Only in-frame clones appear in the TCRdb table, and some are missing; sequencing was by immunoSEQ multiplex PCR. V and J calls plus clone size are reproduced from that table; the DNA served to infer D and trimming. The sample includes approximately 260,000 clones, approximately 78% seen only once; the top ten take roughly 12%. This CDR3 contains 17 residues. The J segment lost 5 bases and the V segment lost 0 bases, leaving 7 bases of the junction unmatched. CDR1 is SGHTA and CDR2 is FQGTGA in the germline V gene.

Sequencing input: peripheral blood. The rearrangement links TRBV7-3 to TRBJ2-2, with TRBD1 identical over 9 bases. The sequence was collected from a woman aged 60 to 75 with active or convalescent COVID-19. CDR3 loop: CASSLTGDRARTGELFF. In DNA form, the CDR3 reads TGTGCCAGCAGCTTAACCGGGGACAGGGCTAGGACCGGGGAGCTGTTTTTT.